This T cell receptor beta chain emerged from a study of cytomegalovirus exposure and HLA in healthy donors. Study information: Both the roughly 120 validation repertoires and the 550 to 750 first-cohort repertoires used the same platform, as reported by a later analysis. The study, taken as a whole, reports: High sensitivity and specificity were reportedly achieved when the classifier diagnosed cytomegalovirus status.

Turning to this clone: Its antigen is unknown.

The assay was immunoSEQ multiplex PCR, and TCRdb's table has in-frame clones only and misses some. The table lists 110,000 to 150,000 clones, approximately 94% of them singletons, with 1.8% in the top ten. The CDR3 contains 12 residues. Germline CDR1 SGHTA, CDR2 FQGNSA. V was cut by 2 bases and J by 5 bases, with 6 bases left in between. The chain employs TRBV7-2 and TRBJ2-5; no clear D. This receptor was taken from a man between 18 and 35 years old in good health and CMV-seropositive. The sample taken for sequencing was PBMCs. CDR3 DNA: TGTGCCAGCAGCTTATCCTTCGAGACCCAGTACTTC. Protein: CASSLSFETQYF.